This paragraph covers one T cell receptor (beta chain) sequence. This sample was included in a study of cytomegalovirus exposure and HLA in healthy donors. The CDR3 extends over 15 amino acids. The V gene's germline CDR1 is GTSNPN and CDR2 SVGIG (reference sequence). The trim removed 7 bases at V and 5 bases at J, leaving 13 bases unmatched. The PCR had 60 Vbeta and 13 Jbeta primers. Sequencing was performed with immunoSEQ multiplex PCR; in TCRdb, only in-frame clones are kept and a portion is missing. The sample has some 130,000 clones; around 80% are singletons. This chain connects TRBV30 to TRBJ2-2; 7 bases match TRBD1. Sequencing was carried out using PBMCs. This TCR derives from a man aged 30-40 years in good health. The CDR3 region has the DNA TGTGCCTCAAGCCAAGATCCAGGGGGAACCGGGGAGCTGTTTTTT. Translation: CASSQDPGGTGELFF.